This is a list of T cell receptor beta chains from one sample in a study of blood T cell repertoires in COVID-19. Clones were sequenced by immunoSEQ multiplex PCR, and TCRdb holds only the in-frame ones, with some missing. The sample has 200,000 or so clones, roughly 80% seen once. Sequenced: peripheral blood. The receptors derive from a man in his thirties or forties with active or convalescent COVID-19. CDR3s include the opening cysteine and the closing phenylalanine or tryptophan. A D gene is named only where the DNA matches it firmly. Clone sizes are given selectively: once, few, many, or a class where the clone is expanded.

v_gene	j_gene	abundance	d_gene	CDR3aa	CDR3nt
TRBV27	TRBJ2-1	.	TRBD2	CASSLMGSGGGYNEQFF	TGTGCCAGCAGTTTAATGGGTTCGGGGGGGGGTTACAATGAGCAGTTCTTC
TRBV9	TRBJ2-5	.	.	CASSVGVAELQETQYF	TGTGCCAGCAGCGTAGGGGTAGCGGAGCTCCAAGAGACCCAGTACTTC
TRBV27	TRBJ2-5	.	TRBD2	CASSSTPRLAGLQETQYF	TGTGCCAGCAGTTCCACCCCTCGACTAGCGGGCCTCCAAGAGACCCAGTACTTC
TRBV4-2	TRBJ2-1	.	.	CASSQVADFSYNEQFF	TGTGCCAGCAGCCAAGTAGCGGATTTCTCCTACAATGAGCAGTTCTTC
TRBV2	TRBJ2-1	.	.	CASSEERETWDEQFF	TGTGCCAGCAGTGAAGAGAGGGAGACATGGGATGAGCAGTTCTTC
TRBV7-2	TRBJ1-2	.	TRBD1	CASSLGDRPLYGYTF	TGTGCCAGCAGCTTAGGGGACAGGCCCCTCTATGGCTACACCTTC
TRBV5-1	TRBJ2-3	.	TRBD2	CASSPRGSGTDTQYF	TGCGCCAGCAGCCCGCGGGGGTCTGGCACAGATACGCAGTATTTT
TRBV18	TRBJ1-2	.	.	CASSPVAGVAYGYTF	TGTGCCAGCTCACCAGTGGCGGGGGTTGCCTATGGCTACACCTTC
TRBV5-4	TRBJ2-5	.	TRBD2	CASSSPEGRGVQETQYF	TGTGCCAGCAGCTCCCCCGAGGGCCGGGGGGTACAAGAGACCCAGTACTTC
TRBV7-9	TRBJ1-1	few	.	CASSLGGSGGRGDTEAFF	TGTGCCAGCAGCTTAGGAGGGAGCGGGGGCAGGGGCGACACTGAAGCTTTCTTT
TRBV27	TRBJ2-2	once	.	CASSLQLYTGELFF	TGTGCCAGCAGCCTCCAACTGTACACCGGGGAGCTGTTTTTT
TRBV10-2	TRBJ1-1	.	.	CASSDRNTEAFF	TGCGCCAGCAGTGACAGGAACACTGAAGCTTTCTTT
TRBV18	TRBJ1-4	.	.	CASSPNYIERGDEKLFF	TGTGCCAGCTCACCGAACTACATAGAGAGAGGAGATGAAAAACTGTTTTTT
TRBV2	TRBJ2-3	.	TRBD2	CASRGSWTSGNTDTQYF	TGTGCCAGCAGGGGATCCTGGACTAGCGGGAACACAGATACGCAGTATTTT
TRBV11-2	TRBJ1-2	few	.	CASRVGGDGYTF	TGTGCCAGCCGCGTTGGGGGCGATGGCTACACCTTC
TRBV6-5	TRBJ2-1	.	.	CASREWNEQFF	TGTGCCAGCCGGGAGTGGAATGAGCAGTTCTTC
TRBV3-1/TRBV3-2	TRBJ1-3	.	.	CASSTPRQGSGNTIYF	TGTGCCAGCAGCACCCCCCGGCAGGGGTCTGGAAACACCATATATTTT
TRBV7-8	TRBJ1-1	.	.	CASSLRLGGGDTEAFF	TGTGCCAGCAGCTTACGGCTGGGGGGTGGGGACACTGAAGCTTTCTTT
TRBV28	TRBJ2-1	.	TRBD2	CASSSPVAGVNNEQFF	TGTGCCAGCAGTTCACCCGTAGCGGGGGTTAACAATGAGCAGTTCTTC
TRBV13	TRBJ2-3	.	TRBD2	CASSLSTSGADTQYF	TGTGCCAGCAGCCTCTCGACTAGCGGGGCAGATACGCAGTATTTT
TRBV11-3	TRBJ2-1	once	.	CASSDIARGRNEQFF	TGTGCCAGCAGCGATATCGCCAGGGGTCGCAATGAGCAGTTCTTC
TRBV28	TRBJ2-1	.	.	CASSPRGETGYNEQFF	TGTGCCAGCAGCCCACGGGGGGAGACAGGCTACAATGAGCAGTTCTTC
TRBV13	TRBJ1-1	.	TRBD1	CASRLAGGAYTEAFF	TGTGCCAGCAGACTGGCAGGGGGCGCGTACACTGAAGCTTTCTTT
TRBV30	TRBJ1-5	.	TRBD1	CAWSVEQGATQPQHF	TGTGCCTGGAGTGTAGAACAGGGGGCCACTCAGCCCCAGCATTTT
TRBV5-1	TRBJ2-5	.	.	CASSLVAAQETQYF	TGCGCCAGCAGCTTGGTTGCGGCTCAAGAGACCCAGTACTTC
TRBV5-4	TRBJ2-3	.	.	CASSGPYVDTQYF	TGTGCCAGCAGCGGCCCGTACGTCGATACGCAGTATTTT
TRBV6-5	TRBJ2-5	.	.	CASKTRRGFQETQYF	TGTGCCAGCAAGACCCGGCGGGGATTCCAAGAGACCCAGTACTTC
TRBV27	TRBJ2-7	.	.	CASSLLAVSSYEQYF	TGTGCCAGCAGTTTACTGGCAGTATCGTCCTACGAGCAGTACTTC
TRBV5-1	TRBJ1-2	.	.	CASSSSVTGTSGYGYTF	TGCGCCAGCAGCTCTTCCGTCACAGGGACAAGTGGCTATGGCTACACCTTC
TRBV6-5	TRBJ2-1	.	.	CASSYVPKEEQFF	TGTGCCAGCAGTTACGTCCCTAAGGAGGAGCAGTTCTTC
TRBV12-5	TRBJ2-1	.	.	CASGSGNSGNEQFF	TGTGCTAGTGGGTCGGGGAATAGTGGGAATGAGCAGTTCTTC
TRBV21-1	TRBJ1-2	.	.	CASSPGRGNYGYTF	TGTGCCAGCAGCCCAGGGAGGGGAAACTATGGCTACACCTTC
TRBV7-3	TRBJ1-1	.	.	CASAVTGNTEAFF	TGTGCCAGCGCAGTGACAGGGAACACTGAAGCTTTCTTT
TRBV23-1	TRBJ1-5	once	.	CASSQRTQENQPQHF	TGCGCCAGCAGTCAAAGGACACAGGAAAATCAGCCCCAGCATTTT
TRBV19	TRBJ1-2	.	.	CASTSGEQGYGYTF	TGTGCCAGTACCTCAGGGGAACAGGGCTATGGCTACACCTTC
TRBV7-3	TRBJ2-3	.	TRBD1	CASSPTGGTDTQYF	TGTGCCAGCAGCCCGACAGGGGGAACAGATACGCAGTATTTT
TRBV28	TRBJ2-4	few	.	CASRISLGVIQYF	TGTGCCAGCAGGATCTCACTCGGTGTCATTCAGTACTTC
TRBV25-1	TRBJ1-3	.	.	CASSEVGTGNTIYF	TGTGCCAGCAGTGAGGTGGGGACAGGAAACACCATATATTTT